The T cell receptor beta chain under discussion was sequenced for a study of shared clonotypes between healthy human individuals. Turning to the study itself: Three plates were used per donor for CD4 naive, three for CD4 memory, two for CD8 naive and one for CD8 memory. Overall study findings and caveats: Generally, naive subsets (rather than memory subsets) showed larger estimated richness. Unshared clonotypes carried lower generation probabilities than those common to all four donors.

TCRdb's table, derived via immunoSEQ multiplex PCR, lists solely in-frame clones and lacks some. The sample has 2 million to 3 million clones; roughly 93% are singletons. The CDR3 extends over 16 amino acids. Germline V gene lookup returns CDR1 MDHEN and CDR2 SYDVKM. V was trimmed by 5 bases and J by 4 bases, leaving 21 bases between them. About this clone itself: Antigen specificity is unknown.

The clonotype originates from a man in his late teens or twenties in good health. Some clones in this sample may be carry-over from other donors' samples. V is TRBV28 and J is TRBJ2-7; no reliable D call. What was sequenced was naive CD4+ T cells from PBMCs. Stated subset: CD45RA+ positively selected. The CDR3, as DNA: TGTGCCAGCAGTCGCGTGCCCGGGTTCCTGCCTTACGAGCAGTACTTC. Protein product: CASSRVPGFLPYEQYF.